Following are 29 T cell receptor beta chains from one sample sequenced in a study of T cells in Graves' hyperthyroidism and ophthalmopathy (dated by TCRdb to the late 2010s). Library construction relied on multiplex PCR. Sequenced using an Illumina HiSeq 2000. The TCR beta CDR3 regions were amplified from the RNA transcripts. The TCR CDR3 was subjected to a first round of RT-PCR using the HTBI primer set and the Qiagen OneStep RT-PCR kit. Starting from the raw public reads, TCRdb applied fastp trimming at Q25, assembled clones with MiXCR and retained in-frame beta chains. Identical CDR3 protein sequences are pooled into one entry, listed with their most common genes and DNA. The sample includes 130,000 or so distinct CDR3 sequences, with over 20% observed a single time. Together, the top ten hold around two thirds of the sample. The sample was blood. The receptors were sampled from a woman aged 50 to 65 with Graves' hyperthyroidism that later progressed to Graves' ophthalmopathy.

This clonotype was seen at least ten times. The chain joins TRBV4-1 to TRBJ2-1, with D maybe TRBD2 (6 bases). V was shortened by 4 bases and J by 6 bases, with 19 bases between the two germline ends. CDR3 length equals 16 residues. Germline lookup yields CDR1 MGHRA and CDR2 YSYEKL. The CDR3 DNA is TGCGCCAGCAGCCGGGGACTGTCAAGTTGGTTCAATGAGCAGTTCTTC. It codes for CASSRGLSSWFNEQFF.

This clonotype was seen ten or more times. This chain uses TRBV2 with TRBJ1-1; D is undetermined. The CDR3 runs 11 residues. The germline V and J ends were trimmed by 10 bases and 4 bases, with 10 bases remaining between them. CDR1 is SNHLY and CDR2 is FYNNEI in the germline V gene. CDR3 sequence: CANSRGTEAFF. Here the CDR3 DNA reads TGTGCCAACTCCCGGGGCACTGAAGCTTTCTTT. Together with reference TRBV2 and TRBJ1-1, the CDR3 gives the full variable domain: EPEVTQTPSHQVTQMGQEVILRCVPISNHLYFYWYRQILGQKVEFLVSFYNNEISEKSEIFDDQFSVERPDGSNFTLKIRSTKLEDSAMYFCANSRGTEAFFGQGTRLTVV.

This chain joins TRBV28 and TRBJ1-2; D gene uncertain. Trimming took 6 bases from V and 8 from J, leaving 13 bases between them. Germline loops: CDR1 MDHEN, CDR2 SYDVKM. CDR3 length equals 12 residues. DNA for the CDR3: TGTGCCAGCAGCCATGACGGGCCCGGCTACACCTTC. This encodes CASSHDGPGYTF.

This chain connects TRBV20-1 to TRBJ1-1; a possible D gene is TRBD1 (6 bases). V dropped 0 bases and J dropped 3 bases, with 23 bases sitting between them. CDR1 and CDR2 (germline): DFQATT, SNEGSKA (reference sequence). This CDR3 has 18 amino acids. CDR3 residues: CSARDLKGYREGHTEAFF. The CDR3 DNA follows: TGCAGTGCTAGAGATCTAAAGGGGTACAGGGAAGGTCACACTGAAGCTTTCTTT.

This clonotype was seen ten or more times. This rearrangement joins TRBV11-2 to TRBJ2-5; 9 bases fit TRBD2. CDR1 and CDR2 from the germline V gene are SGHAT and FQNNGV. V shed 4 bases and J 5 bases; nucleotides not matched to a gene: 11. The CDR3 is 16 amino acids. CDR3 DNA: TGTGCCAGCAGCTCCCTGGGACTAGCAAAGTGGGAGACCCAGTACTTC. This codes for CASSSLGLAKWETQYF.

V gene TRBV12-5 combines with J gene TRBJ1-4; 8 bases map to TRBD1. This CDR3 spans 15 amino acids. Trimming cost V 6 bases and J 5 bases; bases outside gene matches: 8. Germline V gene data show CDR1 as LGHNT and CDR2 as FRNRAP. CDR3 in amino acids: CASGGRTGRNEKLFF. The CDR3 DNA reads TGTGCTAGTGGGGGGAGGACAGGGAGAAATGAAAAACTGTTTTTT.

The chain uses TRBV19 and TRBJ2-1, with D possibly TRBD2 on 5 matching bases. Per germline, CDR1 LNHDA and CDR2 SQIVND (reference sequence). V lost 3 bases, J lost 2 bases, and 14 bases lay in between. The CDR3 runs 16 residues. CDR3 coding DNA: TGTGCCAGTAGTATGGGGTCTGGGCGGGCCTACAATGAGCAGTTCTTC. Protein product: CASSMGSGRAYNEQFF.

This clonotype was seen at least ten times. This chain joins TRBV10-3 and TRBJ2-3; 7 positions agree with TRBD1. The CDR3 runs to 17 residues. Looked up from germline, CDR1 is ENHRY and CDR2 is SYGVKD. V shed 2 bases and J 0 bases; nucleotides not matched to a gene: 8. The CDR3 DNA follows: TGTGCCATCAGTGAGCACCCAGGGGGTTCCAGCACAGATACGCAGTATTTT. This translates into CAISEHPGGSSTDTQYF.

There are many counts of this clonotype. J is TRBJ2-1 and V is TRBV5-1, with TRBD1 as a possible D gene (5 bases). CDR3 length equals 15 residues. V lost 0 bases, J lost 0 bases, and 7 bases lay in between. Germline V lookup: CDR1 SGHRS, CDR2 YFSETQ. The CDR3, as DNA: TGCGCCAGCAGCTTGGGACAGAGCTCCTACAATGAGCAGTTCTTC. Translating gives CASSLGQSSYNEQFF.

This clonotype was counted a few times. The V gene is TRBV6-2 or TRBV6-3, the J gene TRBJ2-7; a possible D gene is TRBD2 (6 bases). Trimming shortened V by 6 bases and J by 7 bases, and 16 bases separated the two germline ends. The CDR3 extends over 13 amino acids. Germline V gene data show CDR1 as MNHEY and CDR2 as SVGEGT. CDR3 residues: CASRLTGTEEQYF. CDR3 coding DNA: TGTGCCAGCAGATTAACCGGGACTGAGGAGCAGTACTTC.

This sequence joins TRBV12-3 or TRBV12-4 and TRBJ2-3, with 9 bases lining up with TRBD2. V lost 8 bases, J lost 3 bases, and 15 bases stayed unmatched. This CDR3 contains 17 residues. CDR3 nucleotides: TGTGCCAGCGGGCCTGATGCGGGAGGGCCGGTAACAGATACGCAGTATTTT. This gives the protein CASGPDAGGPVTDTQYF.

This clonotype was detected a few times. V usage is TRBV6-1 and J usage is TRBJ2-2, with D tentatively TRBD2 (6 bases). Between the trimmed V and J ends, which lost 6 bases and 1 base, there was a span of 9 bases. This CDR3 is 14 amino acids long. Germline V gives CDR1 MNHNS, CDR2 SASEGT. The CDR3 sequence: CASSPGGNTGELFF. The CDR3, as DNA: TGTGCCAGCAGCCCCGGGGGGAACACCGGGGAGCTGTTTTTT.

This clonotype showed up just a few times. This chain connects TRBV9 to TRBJ2-3; D call uncertain. The CDR3 is 11 residues long. Germline CDR1 SGDLS, CDR2 YYNGEE. Trimming removed 2 bases from V and 6 bases from J, with 4 bases in between. The CDR3 sequence: CASSVQDTQYF. In DNA, the CDR3 is TGTGCCAGCAGCGTTCAGGATACGCAGTATTTT. The entire variable domain, with the rest obtained from reference TRBV9 and TRBJ2-3, is as follows: DSGVTQTPKHLITATGQRVTLRCSPRSGDLSVYWYQQSLDQGLQFLIQYYNGEERAKGNILERFSAQQFPDLHSELNLSSLELGDSALYFCASSVQDTQYFGPGTRLTVL.

The table lists this clonotype with many counts. This sequence joins TRBV7-2 and TRBJ2-7; TRBD2 agrees at 11 bases. The CDR3 is 15 residues long. J was trimmed by 7 bases and V by 5 bases; bases with no gene match: 10. Germline V gene data show CDR1 as SGHTA and CDR2 as FQGNSA. The CDR3 region has the DNA TGTGCCAGCAGCCCCCGACTAGCGGGGCGGGAAGAGCAGTACTTC. This encodes CASSPRLAGREEQYF.

At least ten counts were recorded for this clonotype. The rearrangement joins TRBV12-3 or TRBV12-4 to TRBJ2-6; D ambiguous. The CDR3 totals 15 residues. The V gene lost 8 bases and the J gene lost 1 base, with 12 bases spanning the gap. CDR3 in DNA: TGTGCCAGCTCCCCCGGGCTATCTGGGGCCAACGTCCTGACTTTC. It is translated as CASSPGLSGANVLTF.

This clonotype was counted at least ten times. The gene calls are TRBV6-1 and TRBJ2-2; 9 positions match TRBD1. CDR1 and CDR2 from the germline V gene are MNHNS and SASEGT. Trimming took 8 bases from V and 4 from J; bases not matched to a gene: 8. The CDR3 totals 15 residues. This CDR3 reads CASVRGQGFTGELFF. The CDR3 region has the DNA TGTGCCAGCGTCAGGGGACAGGGATTCACCGGGGAGCTGTTTTTT.

In its sample, this clonotype was seen many times. In DNA form, the CDR3 reads TGTGCCAGCAGCCCTCGTCCTAGCGTGCTCTCCTACGAGCAGTACTTC. It yields the protein CASSPRPSVLSYEQYF. J is TRBJ2-7 and V is TRBV27; maybe TRBD2 (6 bases). Germline CDR1 MNHEY, CDR2 SMNVEV (reference sequence). The CDR3 runs to 16 residues. The V end lost 6 bases, the J end lost 0 bases, and 18 bases lay between the germline ends.

The chain carries TRBV4-2 and TRBJ2-3; D remains unclear. V lost 1 base, J lost 2 bases, and 7 bases lay in between. Germline loops: CDR1 LGHNA, CDR2 YNFKEQ. The CDR3 consists of 14 residues. CDR3: CASSQAGSTDTQYF. The CDR3 coding sequence is TGTGCCAGCAGCCAAGCAGGATCCACAGATACGCAGTATTTT.

This clonotype was detected only a few times. V and J are TRBV19 and TRBJ2-5; possible D gene TRBD2, 5 bases. Germline lookup yields CDR1 LNHDA and CDR2 SQIVND (reference sequence). V was shortened by 2 bases and J by 5 bases, with 15 bases between the two germline ends. The CDR3 spans 15 residues. CDR3 residues: CASSILGTKRETQYF. The CDR3, as DNA: TGTGCCAGTAGTATACTCGGAACCAAGCGGGAGACCCAGTACTTC.

This clonotype has a count of ten or more. The rearrangement uses TRBV7-2 and TRBJ2-7, with TRBD2 matching over 10 bases. CDR1 and CDR2 from the germline V gene are SGHTA and FQGNSA. Trimming took 5 bases from V and 6 from J; bases not matched to a gene: 10. CDR3 length: 15 residues. CDR3 nucleotide sequence: TGTGCCAGCAGCCCTCTGGCTAGCGGGAGCATCGAGCAGTACTTC. Its protein is CASSPLASGSIEQYF.

The J gene is TRBJ2-2, the V gene TRBV19; TRBD1 matches at 9 bases. The CDR3 length is 15 residues. Germline CDR1 is LNHDA and CDR2 is SQIVND (reference sequence). V lost 5 bases to trimming and J lost 5 bases; unmatched junction nucleotides: 6. The CDR3 DNA reads TGTGCCAGTAGTTCGAGGACAGGGGCAACCGGGGAGCTGTTTTTT. Amino acid sequence: CASSSRTGATGELFF.

This clonotype was picked up many times. J is TRBJ1-5 and V is TRBV7-2; D call uncertain. The CDR3 sequence is 13 residues long. Trimming stripped 1 base from V and 4 bases from J, with 5 bases between. Germline assignment: CDR1 SGHTA and CDR2 FQGNSA. Here the CDR3 DNA reads TGTGCCAGCAGCTTAGAAGTAAATCAGCCCCAGCATTTT. Translating gives CASSLEVNQPQHF.

This clonotype was recorded only once. A read error may produce the germline difference seen at one junction end. The chain combines TRBV30 with TRBJ1-1, with a tentative D call TRBD1 (5 bases). Germline-derived CDR1 and CDR2 are GTSNPN and SVGIG (reference sequence). CDR3 length equals 13 residues. CDR3 sequence (DNA): TGTGCCTGGAGCGGACGGGGCCTCACTGAAGCCTTCTTT. It specifies CAWSGRGLTEAFF.

The chain combines TRBV14 with TRBJ2-3, with 13 nucleotides matching TRBD2. The V segment lost 4 bases and the J segment 5 bases; nucleotides outside the gene matches: 12. The CDR3 covers 18 residues. CDR1 and CDR2 from the germline V gene are SGHDN and FVKESK. CDR3 bases: TGTGCCAGCAGCCCGCGAACTAGCGGGAGGGCCGTGGGAGATACGCAGTATTTT. As protein: CASSPRTSGRAVGDTQYF.

As for this clonotype: Since a much larger clone is just one base distant, this may be a read error. The chain couples TRBV7-2 to TRBJ2-5; 7 positions agree with TRBD2. Germline CDR1 SGHTA, CDR2 FQGNSA. This CDR3 region has 15 residues. V dropped 1 base and J dropped 9; count of bases not matched to a gene: 11. Written as DNA, the CDR3 is TGTGCCAGCAGCTTAGTCGGCGGGAGTTTGGAGGCCCAGTACTTC. It specifies CASSLVGGSLEAQYF. The complete variable domain, with remaining parts taken from reference TRBV7-2 and TRBJ2-5, reads GAGVSQSPSNKVTEKGKDVELRCDPISGHTALYWYRQSLGQGLEFLIYFQGNSAPDKSGLPSDRFSAERTGGSVSTLTIQRTQQEDSAVYLCASSLVGGSLEAQYFGPGTRLLVL.

The V and J genes are TRBV28 and TRBJ2-1, with D perhaps given as TRBD1 or TRBD2 (6 bases each). CDR3 length equals 16 residues. Germline V gene sequence: CDR1 MDHEN, CDR2 SYDVKM. Deletions cut 6 bases from V and 0 bases from J, with 15 bases between. This CDR3 reads CASRGVGGASYNEQFF. In DNA, the CDR3 is TGTGCCAGCAGGGGGGTGGGGGGCGCCTCCTACAATGAGCAGTTCTTC.

The rearrangement uses TRBV28 and TRBJ1-1; D gene uncertain. V shed 3 bases and J shed 5 bases, with 7 bases lying between them. This CDR3 comprises 12 residues. Germline V gene data show CDR1 as MDHEN and CDR2 as SYDVKM. Written as DNA, the CDR3 is TGTGCCAGCAGTTTTGAAACTACTGAAGCTTTCTTT. Translating gives CASSFETTEAFF. The whole variable domain, remainder taken from reference TRBV28 and TRBJ1-1, is DVKVTQSSRYLVKRTGEKVFLECVQDMDHENMFWYRQDPGLGLRLIYFSYDVKMKEKGDIPEGYSVSREKKERFSLILESASTNQTSMYLCASSFETTEAFFGQGTRLTVV.

This clonotype was detected ten times or more. This CDR3 is CASSELGAEAFF. In DNA, the CDR3 is TGCGCCAGCAGTGAGTTAGGGGCTGAAGCTTTCTTT. The chain has TRBV10-1 and TRBJ1-1; D is possibly TRBD1 (5 bases). The V and J ends lost 1 base and 6 bases respectively, with 6 bases between them. The CDR3 sequence is 12 residues long. In germline, CDR1 is WNHNN, CDR2 SYGVQD (reference sequence).

A note on this clonotype: This may be a read error, as it is one base from a much larger clone. The chain has TRBV6-1 and TRBJ2-1, with D possibly being TRBD2 (5 bases). CDR3 length: 15 amino acids. V lost 6 bases and J 9 bases, leaving 21 bases between the germline ends. Germline V CDR1 and CDR2: MNHNS, SASEGT. CDR3 nucleotides: TGTGCCAGCAGCGCCCCAACTAGTTCCCCCAGTGAGCAGTTCTTC. This gives the protein CASSAPTSSPSEQFF.